One sample yielded the 19 T cell receptor beta chains listed below, sequenced in a study of cytotoxic CD8 clonotypes in ibrutinib-treated CLL. The assay was immunoSEQ multiplex PCR, and TCRdb's table has in-frame clones only and misses some. The data show 150,000 or so clones, 80% seen once. The sample here was PBMCs, taken after 36 months of ibrutinib treatment. These TCRs come from a human donor with chronic lymphocytic leukemia.

This chain uses TRBV5-1 with TRBJ2-5, with 7 bases fitting TRBD1. CDR3 length: 14 residues. Unmatched junction bases numbered 2, after V lost 0 bases and J lost 3 bases. Looked up from germline, CDR1 is SGHRS and CDR2 is YFSETQ. The CDR3: CASSLEGAEETQYF. DNA of the CDR3: TGCGCCAGCAGCTTGGAGGGGGCCGAAGAGACCCAGTACTTC.

The J gene is TRBJ2-1, the V gene TRBV15; 7 bases are a match to TRBD1. Per germline, CDR1 LNHNV and CDR2 YYDKDF (reference sequence). After removal of 1 base from V and 4 bases from J, the junction contained 1 base not matched to a gene. The CDR3 runs to 14 residues. CDR3 amino acids: CATSRVGQYNEQFF. The DNA of the CDR3 is TGTGCCACCAGCAGAGTGGGACAGTACAATGAGCAGTTCTTC.

The chain couples TRBV18 to TRBJ2-5; tentatively, D is TRBD2 (5 bases). The CDR3 covers 15 residues. V lost 0 bases to trimming and J lost 4 bases, with 12 bases between them. Germline values: CDR1 KGHSH, CDR2 LQKENI. The CDR3 region is CASSPPSRVGETQYF. In nucleotides, the CDR3 is TGTGCCAGCTCACCACCGTCGCGGGTTGGAGAGACCCAGTACTTC. The full variable domain, completed using reference TRBV18 and TRBJ2-5, is NAGVMQNPRHLVRRRGQEARLRCSPMKGHSHVYWYRQLPEEGLKFMVYLQKENIIDESGMPKERFSAEFPKEGPSILRIQQVVRGDSAAYFCASSPPSRVGETQYFGPGTRLLVL.

The rearrangement joins TRBV28 to TRBJ1-4; 8 nucleotides agree with TRBD1. The CDR3 consists of 12 residues. Germline V lookup: CDR1 MDHEN, CDR2 SYDVKM. V shed 5 bases and J 10 bases; nucleotides not matched to a gene: 3. The DNA for the CDR3 is TGTGCCAGCAGTCCCGACAGGGGAAAACTGTTTTTT. Translated, it gives CASSPDRGKLFF. The full variable domain, its missing parts supplied by reference TRBV28 and TRBJ1-4, is DVKVTQSSRYLVKRTGEKVFLECVQDMDHENMFWYRQDPGLGLRLIYFSYDVKMKEKGDIPEGYSVSREKKERFSLILESASTNQTSMYLCASSPDRGKLFFGSGTQLSVL.

The chain carries TRBV7-6 and TRBJ2-7; no clear D gene. This CDR3 has 14 residues. Germline V lookup: CDR1 SGHVS, CDR2 FNYEAQ. Trimming stripped 4 bases from V and 2 bases from J, with 12 bases between. Here the CDR3 reads CASSSLGLTYEQYF. As DNA, the CDR3 is TGTGCCAGCAGCTCGCTAGGGTTAACCTACGAGCAGTACTTC.

The CDR3 DNA reads as TGTGCCAGCAGTGAAGTTCGGGGCCTCTATGGCTACACCTTC. This translates into CASSEVRGLYGYTF. V and J are TRBV6-1 and TRBJ1-2; D possibly corresponds to TRBD1 (5 bases). Germline assignment: CDR1 MNHNS and CDR2 SASEGT. The CDR3 contains 14 residues. V gave up 1 base and J gave up 4 bases, with 10 bases separating them.

This rearrangement joins TRBV28 to TRBJ1-2; D call uncertain. The CDR3 contains 13 residues. Trimming took 2 bases from V and 9 from J, leaving 13 bases between them. Germline loops: CDR1 MDHEN, CDR2 SYDVKM. CDR3 DNA sequence: TGTGCCAGCAGTTTACCCCTCTGGGTTAGCTACACCTTC. Its translation is CASSLPLWVSYTF.

The rearrangement joins TRBV7-9 to TRBJ2-3, with D hard to call. V lost 3 bases and J 6 bases, leaving 10 bases between the germline ends. The CDR3 covers 13 residues. Per germline, CDR1 SEHNR and CDR2 FQNEAQ (reference sequence). CDR3 loop: CASSFAATDTQYF. The CDR3 bases are TGTGCCAGCAGCTTCGCCGCAACGGATACGCAGTATTTT.

This chain uses TRBV5-5 with TRBJ1-5; D call uncertain. Trimming left V 4 bases short and J 7 bases short, with 18 bases between. Germline values: CDR1 SGHKS, CDR2 YYEKEE (reference sequence). The CDR3 covers 15 residues. The CDR3 nucleotides read TGTGCCAGCAGCGTGCTGGGTGGAGTAAGCCAGCCCCAGCATTTT. Protein sequence: CASSVLGGVSQPQHF. Full variable domain (outside the CDR3, taken from reference TRBV5-5 and TRBJ1-5): DAGVTQSPTHLIKTRGQQVTLRCSPISGHKSVSWYQQVLGQGPQFIFQYYEKEERGRGNFPDRFSARQFPNYSSELNVNALLLGDSALYLCASSVLGGVSQPQHFGDGTRLSIL.

The chain combines TRBV5-1 with TRBJ1-5; TRBD1 might be the D (6 bases). This CDR3 is built from 15 residues. Between the trimmed V and J ends, which lost 0 bases and 3 bases, there was a span of 10 bases. Per the germline V gene, CDR1 is SGHRS and CDR2 is YFSETQ. The CDR3 spells CASSLEGGTNQPQHF. The DNA of the CDR3 is TGCGCCAGCAGCTTGGAAGGGGGTACCAATCAGCCCCAGCATTTT.

The chain couples TRBV25-1 to TRBJ1-6; TRBD1 matches at 9 bases. The V segment lost 5 bases and the J segment 9 bases; nucleotides outside the gene matches: 5. Germline V gene sequence: CDR1 MGHDK, CDR2 SYGVNS. The CDR3 spans 14 residues. The CDR3 sequence is CASSPGQGGSPLHF. CDR3 coding DNA: TGTGCCAGCAGTCCGGGACAGGGTGGTTCACCCCTCCACTTT.

J is TRBJ1-2 and V is TRBV20-1, with no clear D. Trimming pared 2 bases from V and 5 bases from J, leaving 6 bases between. Germline V gene sequence: CDR1 DFQATT, CDR2 SNEGSKA (reference sequence). This CDR3 comprises 11 residues. The CDR3, as DNA: TGCAGTGCTAGACATCTGTATGGCTACACCTTC. This codes for CSARHLYGYTF.

This clone was seen once. DNA of the CDR3: TGTGCCTGGAGTGTGACTAGCGGGAGCCGCGAGCAGTACTTC. Protein sequence: CAWSVTSGSREQYF. The chain employs TRBV30 and TRBJ2-7, with TRBD2 matching 12 bases. V shed 0 bases, J shed 6 bases, and the junction held 3 bases outside the gene matches. The CDR3 covers 14 residues. Germline CDR1 is GTSNPN and CDR2 is SVGIG (reference sequence).

This clone has a single count. The chain employs TRBV19 and TRBJ1-6; TRBD1 matches at 10 bases. This CDR3 is built from 14 residues. The V gene's germline CDR1 is LNHDA and CDR2 SQIVND (reference sequence). The ends lost 7 bases at V and 7 bases at J; junction bases unmatched: 4. CDR3 in DNA: TGTGCCAGTACCCCGACAGGGGGCAATTCACCCCTCCACTTT. It specifies CASTPTGGNSPLHF.

The chain couples TRBV11-1 to TRBJ1-1; a possible D gene is TRBD1 (5 bases). Germline V lookup: CDR1 SGHAT, CDR2 FQDESV (reference sequence). V lost 2 bases to trimming and J lost 1 base, with 8 bases between them. The CDR3 is 14 amino acids. The CDR3 loop is CASSLRTKNTEAFF. DNA of the CDR3: TGTGCCAGCAGCTTAAGGACAAAGAACACTGAAGCTTTCTTT. The full variable domain, completed using reference TRBV11-1 and TRBJ1-1, is EAEVAQSPRYKITEKSQAVAFWCDPISGHATLYWYRQILGQGPELLVQFQDESVVDDSQLPKDRFSAERLKGVDSTLKIQPAELGDSAMYLCASSLRTKNTEAFFGQGTRLTVV.

This clone was observed a few times. The V and J genes are TRBV7-9 and TRBJ1-6, with D tentatively TRBD1 (6 bases). Germline V CDR1 and CDR2: SEHNR, FQNEAQ (reference sequence). CDR3 length equals 12 residues. Trimming removed 3 bases at V and 10 bases at J, with 7 bases between. The CDR3 loop reads CASSLDSSPLHF. The CDR3 region has the DNA TGTGCCAGCAGCTTGGACAGCTCACCCCTCCACTTT.

The V and J genes are TRBV11-1 and TRBJ2-3; D might be TRBD2 (6 bases). Trimming shortened V by 7 bases and J by 0 bases, and 11 bases separated the two germline ends. CDR1 is SGHAT, CDR2 FQDESV, per germline (reference sequence). This CDR3 is built from 14 residues. The DNA for the CDR3 is TGTGCCAGCAAGGCGGGGTTTAGCACAGATACGCAGTATTTT. Amino acids: CASKAGFSTDTQYF.

This rearrangement joins TRBV6-6 to TRBJ2-1; a weak D match, TRBD2 (5 bases). V was trimmed by 2 bases and J by 0 bases, leaving 8 bases between them. This CDR3 is built from 15 residues. Germline V CDR1 and CDR2: MNHNY, SVGAGI (reference sequence). The CDR3 region has the DNA TGTGCCAGCAGTTACGGCGGAGGCTCCTACAATGAGCAGTTCTTC. Residues: CASSYGGGSYNEQFF.

This clone occurred a few times. The chain recombines TRBV7-2 with TRBJ2-1; 14 nucleotides match TRBD2. V was pared by 6 bases and J by 8 bases, with 6 bases of the junction left unmatched. This CDR3 comprises 15 residues. Germline V gene sequence: CDR1 SGHTA, CDR2 FQGNSA. The CDR3 DNA follows: TGTGCCAGCAGTCGACTAGCGGGAGGGCCTCATGAGCAGTTCTTC. Its protein product is CASSRLAGGPHEQFF. Together with reference TRBV7-2 and TRBJ2-1, the CDR3 gives the full variable domain: GAGVSQSPSNKVTEKGKDVELRCDPISGHTALYWYRQSLGQGLEFLIYFQGNSAPDKSGLPSDRFSAERTGGSVSTLTIQRTQQEDSAVYLCASSRLAGGPHEQFFGPGTRLTVL.